The 27 T cell receptor beta chains given below trace back to one sample, sequenced in a study of vaccination effects on CD4 cells after COVID-19. Researchers isolated CD4+ T cells once roughly nine days of culture had elapsed. Sequencing used immunoSEQ multiplex PCR; TCRdb keeps in-frame clones, though not all of them. The data show 45,000 to 75,000 clones, with over 65% seen just once and approximately 3% held by the top ten. The antigens for these receptors are not known. The sample here was CD4+ T cells from PBMCs cultured without peptide, taken before COVID-19 vaccination. These receptors were obtained from a human donor who received a COVID-19 vaccine.

The chain combines TRBV2 with TRBJ1-1; TRBD1 agrees at 8 bases. Trimming removed 6 bases from V and 6 bases from J; junction bases left unmatched: 9. The CDR3 has 14 residues. Germline-derived CDR1 and CDR2 are SNHLY and FYNNEI. The CDR3 region is CASRATGGWAEAFF. In DNA form, the CDR3 reads TGTGCCAGCAGGGCCACAGGGGGATGGGCTGAAGCTTTCTTT.

J is TRBJ2-3 and V is TRBV24-1; TRBD1 agrees at 8 bases. The CDR3 runs to 14 residues. Germline CDR1 and CDR2: KGHDR and SFDVKD. Germline trimming cut 3 bases from V and 5 bases from J; bases unmatched to any gene: 3. The CDR3 DNA sequence: TGTGCCACCAGTGATCCAGGGGGCGAAGATACGCAGTATTTT. Its protein is CATSDPGGEDTQYF.

The chain recombines TRBV9 with TRBJ1-3; no firm D call. Trimming removed 4 bases from V and 0 bases from J, with 14 bases in between. The germline V gene has CDR1 SGDLS and CDR2 YYNGEE. The CDR3 spans 16 residues. CDR3 sequence: CASSSSPPSSGNTIYF. DNA of the CDR3: TGTGCCAGCAGCTCCAGCCCCCCGAGCTCTGGAAACACCATATATTTT.

J is TRBJ2-5 and V is TRBV11-3, with 12 bases matching TRBD2. Trimming took 4 bases from V and 5 from J; bases not matched to a gene: 8. Germline V gene data show CDR1 as SGHNT and CDR2 as YENEEA. The CDR3 runs to 16 residues. The CDR3 DNA reads TGTGCCAGCAGCTATCGGACTAGCGGGGTAGGGGAGACCCAGTACTTC. Its translation: CASSYRTSGVGETQYF.

This clone appeared a few times. J is TRBJ1-6 and V is TRBV5-8; D ambiguous. V shed 7 bases and J shed 9 bases, with 8 bases lying between them. CDR1 and CDR2 from the germline V gene are SGHTS and YDEGEE. The CDR3 length is 11 residues. The CDR3, as DNA: TGTGCCAGCGACTCCGGTTCACCCCTCCACTTT. This encodes CASDSGSPLHF.

The V and J genes are TRBV18 and TRBJ1-3, with D possibly being TRBD1 (5 bases). This CDR3 is 16 amino acids long. V lost 0 bases and J 4 bases, leaving 13 bases between the germline ends. CDR1 KGHSH and CDR2 LQKENI come from the germline V gene. CDR3 protein: CASSPPVGTLGNTIYF. DNA for the CDR3: TGTGCCAGCTCACCACCTGTAGGGACTCTAGGAAACACCATATATTTT. Combining the CDR3 with reference TRBV18 and TRBJ1-3 gives the whole variable domain NAGVMQNPRHLVRRRGQEARLRCSPMKGHSHVYWYRQLPEEGLKFMVYLQKENIIDESGMPKERFSAEFPKEGPSILRIQQVVRGDSAAYFCASSPPVGTLGNTIYFGEGSWLTVV.

CDR3 protein: CASSQERLYSGNTIYF. CDR3 nucleotides: TGTGCCAGCAGCCAAGAGAGACTCTACTCTGGAAACACCATATATTTT. This chain uses TRBV14 with TRBJ1-3; D remains unclear. V was clipped by 0 bases and J by 0 bases, with 9 bases between them. Germline V lookup: CDR1 SGHDN, CDR2 FVKESK. This CDR3 comprises 16 residues.

This clone came up once. The chain joins TRBV2 to TRBJ1-2; D is ambiguous. Germline V gene sequence: CDR1 SNHLY, CDR2 FYNNEI. V dropped 7 bases and J dropped 8 bases, with 17 bases sitting between them. This CDR3 contains 13 residues. The CDR3 DNA is TGTGCCAGCAACCCCGGGCCGGGCTCCGGCTACACCTTC. It specifies CASNPGPGSGYTF. Looking up the rest from reference TRBV2 and TRBJ1-2 gives the full variable domain: EPEVTQTPSHQVTQMGQEVILRCVPISNHLYFYWYRQILGQKVEFLVSFYNNEISEKSEIFDDQFSVERPDGSNFTLKIRSTKLEDSAMYFCASNPGPGSGYTFGSGTRLTVV.

This chain uses TRBV6-2 or TRBV6-3 with TRBJ1-2, with D perhaps matching TRBD1 (5 bases). In germline, CDR1 is MNHEY, CDR2 SVGEGT. V gave up 6 bases and J gave up 3 bases, with 23 bases separating them. The CDR3 runs 17 residues. DNA for the CDR3: TGTGCCAGCAGCCTTACGTTATCGACAGCCGCTTACTATGGCTACACCTTC. Translating it yields CASSLTLSTAAYYGYTF.

This clone was seen more than once but under ten times. The chain combines TRBV27 with TRBJ1-5; D gene uncertain. This CDR3 is built from 14 residues. Germline values: CDR1 MNHEY, CDR2 SMNVEV (reference sequence). V was clipped by 6 bases and J by 6 bases, with 15 bases between them. The CDR3 is CASRDGVGRQPQHF. The DNA for the CDR3 is TGTGCCAGCAGGGACGGAGTTGGACGTCAGCCCCAGCATTTT.

The table lists this clone with a few counts. V gene TRBV10-1 combines with J gene TRBJ1-4; no clear D. The V end was cut by 4 bases, the J end by 0 bases, with 9 bases between. This CDR3 contains 15 residues. Germline V CDR1 and CDR2: WNHNN, SYGVQD (reference sequence). This chain's CDR3 is CASSAGIATNEKLFF. Here the CDR3 DNA reads TGCGCCAGCAGTGCGGGGATTGCAACTAATGAAAAACTGTTTTTT.

Here the CDR3 DNA reads TGTGCCACCAGTGAAACCCGACTAGCAGGTGATACGCAGTATTTT. This encodes CATSETRLAGDTQYF. The chain links TRBV24-1 to TRBJ2-3; 7 bases are shared with TRBD2. The V gene end was trimmed by 4 bases and the J gene end by 6 bases; junction bases not matched to a gene: 9. Per germline, CDR1 KGHDR and CDR2 SFDVKD. This CDR3 is 15 amino acids long.

The V call is TRBV14, the J call TRBJ2-5; D could derive from TRBD1 or TRBD2 (6 bases each). With 5 bases removed from V and 4 bases from J, the gap between germline ends came to 17 bases. The CDR3 has 15 residues. CDR1 and CDR2 (germline): SGHDN, FVKESK. In DNA form, the CDR3 reads TGTGCCAGCAGCTCGTCGGGGGCAAAGGGAGAGACCCAGTACTTC. Residues: CASSSSGAKGETQYF.

This chain uses TRBV5-6 with TRBJ2-3, with a possible D match to TRBD2 (6 bases). Germline CDR1 SGHDT, CDR2 YYEEEE. V gave up 3 bases and J gave up 6 bases, with 14 bases separating them. This CDR3 spans 14 amino acids. The CDR3 here is CASSSFGSGDTQYF. The CDR3 DNA sequence: TGTGCCAGCAGCTCGTTCGGCAGCGGGGATACGCAGTATTTT.

V gene TRBV18 combines with J gene TRBJ2-5; D assignment may be TRBD1 or TRBD2 (6 bases each). The CDR3 loop spans 15 amino acids. Deletions cut 3 bases from V and 7 bases from J, with 18 bases between. Per germline, CDR1 KGHSH and CDR2 LQKENI. The chain's CDR3 is CASSPVEGGLGTQYF. CDR3 sequence (DNA): TGTGCCAGCTCACCCGTTGAGGGGGGCCTAGGGACCCAGTACTTC.

The chain recombines TRBV5-1 with TRBJ2-1, with 8 bases aligning to TRBD1. CDR1 and CDR2 from the germline V gene are SGHRS and YFSETQ. J was trimmed by 7 bases and V by 5 bases; bases with no gene match: 11. The CDR3 totals 15 residues. The CDR3 DNA is TGCGCCAGCAGTCTGGGACAGGTTTGGGCTAATGAGCAGTTCTTC. Translated, it gives CASSLGQVWANEQFF.

CDR3 bases: TGTGCCGGGGGGGGGAGAGGGACGAACACCGGGGAGCTGTTTTTT. Translating it yields CAGGGRGTNTGELFF. The rearrangement joins TRBV5-5 to TRBJ2-2; TRBD2 aligns across 7 bases. V was clipped by 10 bases and J by 0 bases; unmatched bases: 9. The CDR3 length is 15 residues. Germline CDR1 and CDR2: SGHKS and YYEKEE (reference sequence).

As for this clone: One end of the junction varies from germline; a read error may be responsible. The V gene is TRBV10-3, the J gene TRBJ1-2; 12 bases line up with TRBD1. CDR3 length equals 15 residues. Germline V gene data show CDR1 as ENHRY and CDR2 as SYGVKD. The CDR3 sequence: CAISAGQGAGYGHTF. The CDR3 coding sequence is TGTGCCATCAGTGCGGGACAGGGGGCAGGTTATGGCCACACCTTC.

This chain connects TRBV2 to TRBJ1-4; perhaps TRBD1 as D (5 bases). Looked up from germline, CDR1 is SNHLY and CDR2 is FYNNEI. Trimming removed 2 bases from V and 6 bases from J, with 7 bases in between. This CDR3 has 13 amino acids. The CDR3, as DNA: TGTGCCAGCAGTGAAAGGGGTTATGAAAAACTGTTTTTT. Translation: CASSERGYEKLFF.

The chain employs TRBV3-1 (or the pseudogene TRBV3-2) and TRBJ1-3; D ambiguous. Germline V gene data show CDR1 as LGHDT and CDR2 as YNNKEL (reference sequence). The V end lost 1 base, the J end lost 7 bases, and 8 bases lay between the germline ends. This CDR3 region has 13 residues. The CDR3 region is CASSQAGWNTIYF. The CDR3 DNA sequence: TGTGCCAGCAGCCAAGCCGGCTGGAACACCATATATTTT.

The CDR3 DNA reads TGTGCCAGCACTAAGGGAGGTTACCGGAACACTGAAGCTTTCTTT. Translation gives CASTKGGYRNTEAFF. This rearrangement joins TRBV2 to TRBJ1-1; no clear D gene. Germline V gives CDR1 SNHLY, CDR2 FYNNEI. CDR3 length: 15 amino acids. Trimming removed 7 bases at V and 1 base at J, with 16 bases between.

This chain joins TRBV5-4 and TRBJ2-3, with 7 bases fitting TRBD1. This CDR3 contains 15 residues. The junction had 5 bases not matched to a gene; V was cut back by 0 bases and J by 4 bases. CDR1 and CDR2 from the germline V gene are SGHNT and YYREEE (reference sequence). DNA of the CDR3: TGTGCCAGCAGCTTGGAAAGACAGGGTTCAGATACGCAGTATTTT. Translated: CASSLERQGSDTQYF. Supplemented by reference TRBV5-4 and TRBJ2-3, the full variable domain reads ETGVTQSPTHLIKTRGQQVTLRCSSQSGHNTVSWYQQALGQGPQFIFQYYREEENGRGNFPPRFSGLQFPNYSSELNVNALELDDSALYLCASSLERQGSDTQYFGPGTRLTVL.

The chain carries TRBV5-1 and TRBJ1-2; D unclear. V was clipped by 0 bases and J by 4 bases, with 7 bases between them. The CDR3 is 13 residues long. The germline V gene encodes CDR1 SGHRS and CDR2 YFSETQ. CDR3 sequence (DNA): TGCGCCAGCAGCTTGGATTTACTCTATGGCTACACCTTC. Protein product: CASSLDLLYGYTF.

This chain connects TRBV11-2 to TRBJ1-2, with D perhaps matching TRBD1 (5 bases). The CDR3 has 15 amino acids. Germline CDR1 and CDR2: SGHAT and FQNNGV. Deletions cut 6 bases from V and 2 bases from J, with 16 bases between. The CDR3 reads CASSFGVGGNYGYTF. CDR3 nucleotides: TGTGCCAGCAGTTTCGGGGTTGGGGGGAACTATGGCTACACCTTC.

The gene calls are TRBV29-1 and TRBJ1-2, with 9 bases lining up with TRBD1. Germline V CDR1 and CDR2: SQVTM, ANQGSEA. CDR3 length equals 16 residues. V trimming: 3 bases; J trimming: 9 bases; junction bases outside the gene matches: 17. The CDR3, as DNA: TGCAGCGTTGATGGGGGACAGGGAGGGATAGGAGGGCGCTACACCTTC. This codes for CSVDGGQGGIGGRYTF.

The chain carries TRBV5-1 and TRBJ1-2, with 12 bases matching TRBD1. The CDR3 covers 15 residues. Germline CDR1 SGHRS, CDR2 YFSETQ. Trimming at V came to 0 bases and at J to 7 bases, leaving 4 bases not matched to a gene. The CDR3 reads CASSLEGQGASGYTF. CDR3 nucleotide sequence: TGCGCCAGCAGCTTGGAGGGACAGGGGGCTTCTGGCTACACCTTC.

This chain links TRBV28 with TRBJ2-3; D is perhaps TRBD2 (6 bases). Deletions cut 2 bases from V and 5 bases from J, with 11 bases between. This CDR3 is built from 14 residues. CDR1 and CDR2 (germline): MDHEN, SYDVKM. This chain's CDR3 is CASSLGGSRDTQYF. In DNA, the CDR3 is TGTGCCAGCAGTTTAGGAGGGTCGAGAGATACGCAGTATTTT.